This record concerns one T cell receptor (beta chain) sequence. Its antigen is not known. The data were taken from a study of T cell responses to AZD1222 COVID-19 vaccine. Study-level points and caveats: The donor cohort was predominantly white British with a female majority, and clonal diversity may have been underestimated.

The CDR3 runs 13 residues. V dropped 8 bases and J dropped 7; count of bases not matched to a gene: 8. Germline-derived CDR1 and CDR2 are SNHLY and FYNNEI. Sequencing was performed with immunoSEQ multiplex PCR; in TCRdb, only in-frame clones are kept and a portion is missing. The data contain 130,000 or so clones, 90% to 95% of them seen just once; the ten biggest clones take up roughly 2%. V and J are TRBV2 and TRBJ1-5; 7 bases line up with TRBD1. The clonotype comes from an adult in good health. The sequences come from peripheral blood, collected on day 0 of AZD1222 vaccination. The CDR3 loop reads CASQNRGGQPQHF. The CDR3 DNA follows: TGTGCCAGCCAGAACAGGGGCGGACAGCCCCAGCATTTT.